This TCR beta chain was obtained from a study of shared clonotypes between healthy human individuals. Across the study: CD8 memory received one plate per donor, CD8 naive two, CD4 memory three and CD4 naive three. Study results and caveats: The four-donor shared clonotypes exceeded non-shared clonotypes in generation probability, with non-shared ones scoring lower. Estimated richness was generally greater in naive than memory subsets.

Germline-derived CDR1 and CDR2 are LNHDA and SQIVND (reference sequence). This CDR3 spans 17 amino acids. V trimming: 0 bases; J trimming: 7 bases; junction bases outside the gene matches: 6. On this clone itself: Its antigen is currently unknown.

Naive CD8 populations comprised CD45RO-negative cells positively selected for CCR7, excluding terminally differentiated effector memory CD45RA+ cells. As processed by the authors: ImmunoSEQ junction-only sequences lacked quality scores, so their filtering differed. Data came from immunoSEQ multiplex PCR; TCRdb stores just in-frame clones and leaves some out. Clone size and V and J calls were adopted from that table, with D and trimming inferred from the DNA. The repertoire holds about 800,000 clones, with 96% as singletons. The chain links TRBV19 to TRBJ2-1; 13 positions match TRBD2. Sequenced input: naive CD8+ T cells sorted from blood. The receptor was isolated from a man aged 30 to 45 in good health. CDR3 bases: TGTGCCAGTAGTATAGATTGGACTAGCGGGAGCTCGAATGAGCAGTTCTTC. It codes for CASSIDWTSGSSNEQFF.